This T cell receptor (beta chain) came from a study of blood T cells in healthy people across ages. Together with a sample-barcoded 5' primer, a J-beta primer mix was included in a second PCR lasting about 7 to 11 cycles. TCRdb used MiXCR to reprocess the 5' RACE reads, holding one entry per CDR3 protein. Of fewer than 1,000,000 distinct CDR3 sequences in the sample, 35% to 50% were seen once. The clonotype comes from a man aged 80 or over in good health. Sequencing used blood.

For the CDR3, the DNA is TGTGCCAGCAGCCATCACCGACAGGGGGGCACAGATACGCAGTATTTT. As protein: CASSHHRQGGTDTQYF. The rearrangement joins TRBV3-1 to TRBJ2-3; 9 positions agree with TRBD1. CDR3 length equals 16 residues. Germline V gives CDR1 LGHDT, CDR2 YNNKEL (reference sequence). Losses at the gene ends were 3 bases for V and 1 base for J; bases not matched to a gene: 5.